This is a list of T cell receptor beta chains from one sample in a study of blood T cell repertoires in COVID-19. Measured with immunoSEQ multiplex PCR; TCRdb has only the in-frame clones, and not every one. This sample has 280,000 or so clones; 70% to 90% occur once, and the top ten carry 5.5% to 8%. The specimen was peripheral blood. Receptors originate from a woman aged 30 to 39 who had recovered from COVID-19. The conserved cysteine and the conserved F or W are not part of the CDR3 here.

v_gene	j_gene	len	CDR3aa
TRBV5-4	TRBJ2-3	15	ASSSWGRGRHTDTQY
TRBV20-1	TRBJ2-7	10	SASEGADEQY
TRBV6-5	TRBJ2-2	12	ASSQRSQDGKLF
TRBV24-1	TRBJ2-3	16	ATSDPVASGVGTDTQY
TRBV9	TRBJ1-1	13	ASSVGWDRDTEAF
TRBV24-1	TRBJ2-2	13	ATSGTGTNTGELF
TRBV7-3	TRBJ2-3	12	ASQPGTNTDTQY
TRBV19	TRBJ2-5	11	ASSIAGVQTQY
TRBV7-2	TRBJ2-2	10	ASNDYGGELF
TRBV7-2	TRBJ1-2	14	ASSTFNRDSNYGYT
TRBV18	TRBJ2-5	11	ASSPDREETQY
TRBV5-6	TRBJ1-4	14	ASRGTGAQGNEKLF
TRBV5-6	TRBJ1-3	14	ASSLGGGYSGNTIY
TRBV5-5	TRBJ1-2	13	ASSLPGAAGYGYT
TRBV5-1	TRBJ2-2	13	ASSLGVDSNGELF
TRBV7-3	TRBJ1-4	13	ASRMGPGGREKLF
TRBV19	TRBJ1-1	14	ASTPTPRVANTEAF
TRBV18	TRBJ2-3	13	ASSPGTGGTDTQY
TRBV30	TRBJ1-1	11	AWSAQGSTEAF
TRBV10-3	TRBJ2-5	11	AISEDARETQY
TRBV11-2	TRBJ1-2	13	ASSPVIGTYYGYT
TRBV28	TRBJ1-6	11	ASRRTSGSPLH
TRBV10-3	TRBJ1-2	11	AISPQGATGYT
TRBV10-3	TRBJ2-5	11	AISERGSETQY
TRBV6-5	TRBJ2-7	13	ASSPTGQGTYEQY
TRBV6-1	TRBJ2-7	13	ASSERRLISYEQY
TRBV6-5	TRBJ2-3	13	ASSFRGIGTDTQY
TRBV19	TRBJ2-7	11	ASTGQGGYEQY
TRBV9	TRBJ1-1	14	ASSRSYREMNTEAF
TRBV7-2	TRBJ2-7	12	ASSLGGFTYEQY
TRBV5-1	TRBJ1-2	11	ASSSGQPYGYT
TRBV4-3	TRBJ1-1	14	ASSQDLGQPPNEAF
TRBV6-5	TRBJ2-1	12	ATETSGESDEQF
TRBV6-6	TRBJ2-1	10	ASSYGLIMQF
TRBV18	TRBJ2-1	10	ASSSQRNEQF
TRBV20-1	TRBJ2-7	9	RVRGRYEQY
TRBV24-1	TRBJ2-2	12	ATSDLAGSGELF
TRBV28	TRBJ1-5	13	ASSAYGPVSQPQH
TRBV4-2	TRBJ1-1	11	ASSPKGVREAF
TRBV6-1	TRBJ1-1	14	ASSGYRGRLDTEAF
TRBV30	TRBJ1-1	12	AWSLGAVNTEAF
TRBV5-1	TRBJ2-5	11	ASSRGGQETQY
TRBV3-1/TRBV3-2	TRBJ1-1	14	ASSQSPSRSRSEAF
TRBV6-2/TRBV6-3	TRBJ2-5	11	ASSLARQETQY
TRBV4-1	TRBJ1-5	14	ASSQDFTGYNQPQH
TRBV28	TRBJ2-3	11	ASSLSMPDTQY
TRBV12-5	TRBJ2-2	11	ASGSEGVGELF